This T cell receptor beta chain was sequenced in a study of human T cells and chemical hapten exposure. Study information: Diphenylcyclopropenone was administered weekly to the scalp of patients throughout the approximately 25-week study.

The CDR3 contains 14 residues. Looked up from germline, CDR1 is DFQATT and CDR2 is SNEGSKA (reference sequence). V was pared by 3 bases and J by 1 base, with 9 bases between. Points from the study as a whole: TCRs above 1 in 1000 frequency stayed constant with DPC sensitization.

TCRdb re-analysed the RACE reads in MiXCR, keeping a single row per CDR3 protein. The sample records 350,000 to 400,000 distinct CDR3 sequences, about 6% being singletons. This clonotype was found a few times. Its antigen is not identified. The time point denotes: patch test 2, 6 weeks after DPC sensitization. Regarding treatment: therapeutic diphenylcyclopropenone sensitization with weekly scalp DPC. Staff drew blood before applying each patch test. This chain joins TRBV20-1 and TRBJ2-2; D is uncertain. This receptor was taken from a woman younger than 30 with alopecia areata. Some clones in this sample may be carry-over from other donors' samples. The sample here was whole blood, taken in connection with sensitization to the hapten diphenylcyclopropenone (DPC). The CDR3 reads CSARGLGNTGELFF. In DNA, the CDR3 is TGCAGTGCTAGGGGATTAGGGAACACCGGGGAGCTGTTTTTT.